This record covers a single T cell receptor beta chain. The sample belongs to a study of T cell changes during pregnancy in multiple sclerosis. The repertoire was sequenced with immunoSEQ multiplex PCR; TCRdb's copy has only in-frame clones and lacks some. Found here are tens of thousands of clones, 90% to 95% of them singletons; the top ten hold 0.6% to 0.9%. The CDR3 runs to 15 residues. Germline CDR1 SEHNR, CDR2 FQNEAQ (reference sequence). Germline trimming cut 5 bases from V and 2 bases from J; bases unmatched to any gene: 3. This clonotype was sampled from a female donor with multiple sclerosis, enrolled in a pregnancy study. Sequencing was performed on CD4+ T cells from peripheral blood mononuclear cells, taken in the first trimester of pregnancy. The chain employs TRBV7-9 and TRBJ2-5; the match to TRBD2 covers 12 bases. The CDR3 loop is CASSLLAGGQETQYF. The CDR3 DNA is TGTGCCAGCAGCCTACTAGCGGGGGGTCAAGAGACCCAGTACTTC. The complete variable domain, with remaining parts taken from reference TRBV7-9 and TRBJ2-5, reads DTGVSQNPRHKITKRGQNVTFRCDPISEHNRLYWYRQTLGQGPEFLTYFQNEAQLEKSRLLSDRFSAERPKGSFSTLEIQRTEQGDSAMYLCASSLLAGGQETQYFGPGTRLLVL.